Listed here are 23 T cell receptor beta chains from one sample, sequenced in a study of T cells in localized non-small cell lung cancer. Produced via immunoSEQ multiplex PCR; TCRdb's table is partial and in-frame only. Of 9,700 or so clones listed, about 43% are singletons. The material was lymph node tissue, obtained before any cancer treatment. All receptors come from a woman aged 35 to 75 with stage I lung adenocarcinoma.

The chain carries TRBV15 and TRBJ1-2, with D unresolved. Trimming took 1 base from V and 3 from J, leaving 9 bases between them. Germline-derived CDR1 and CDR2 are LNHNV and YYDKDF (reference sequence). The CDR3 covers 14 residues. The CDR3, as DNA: TGTGCCACCAGCAGAGGCACCGGGGACTATGGCTACACCTTC. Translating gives CATSRGTGDYGYTF.

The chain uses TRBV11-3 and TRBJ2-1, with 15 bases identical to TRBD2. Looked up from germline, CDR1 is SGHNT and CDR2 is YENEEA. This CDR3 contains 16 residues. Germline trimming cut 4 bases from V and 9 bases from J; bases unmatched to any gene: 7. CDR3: CASSSRTSGGAVEQFF. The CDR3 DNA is TGTGCCAGCAGCTCCCGGACTAGCGGGGGGGCAGTTGAGCAGTTCTTC.

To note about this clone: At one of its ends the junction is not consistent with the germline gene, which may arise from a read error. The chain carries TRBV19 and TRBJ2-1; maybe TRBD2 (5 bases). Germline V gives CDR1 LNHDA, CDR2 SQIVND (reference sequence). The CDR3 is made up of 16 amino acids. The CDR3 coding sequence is TGTGCCAGTAGTATAGATATGACTAACACCTACAATAAGCAGTTCTTC. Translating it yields CASSIDMTNTYNKQFF.

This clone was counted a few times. The CDR3 DNA, read in part, is TGTGCCATCAGTGAGTCGGGCAGTAACTACGAGCAGTAC. This sequence encodes CAISESGSNYEQY. The complete CDR3 reads CAISESGSNYEQYF. This sequence joins TRBV10-3 and TRBJ2-7; D gene ambiguous. The read gets to within 1 residue of the CDR3 end, and the germline J gene fills in the rest. Germline loops: CDR1 ENHRY, CDR2 SYGVKD. CDR3 size: 14 residues. Trimming removed 0 bases from V and 3 bases from J, with 9 bases in between.

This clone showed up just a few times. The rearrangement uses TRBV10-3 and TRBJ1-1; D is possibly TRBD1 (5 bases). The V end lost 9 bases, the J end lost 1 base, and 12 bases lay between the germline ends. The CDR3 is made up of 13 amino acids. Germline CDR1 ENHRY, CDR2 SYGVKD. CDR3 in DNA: TGTGCCATTCGGGACCCACCGAACACTGAAGCTTTCTTT. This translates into CAIRDPPNTEAFF.

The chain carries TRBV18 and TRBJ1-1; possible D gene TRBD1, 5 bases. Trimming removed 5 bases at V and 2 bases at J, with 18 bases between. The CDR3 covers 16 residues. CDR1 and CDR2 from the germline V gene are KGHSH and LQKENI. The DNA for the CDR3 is TGTGCCAGCTCAACGGGCCTGGGGAGGGGTAACACTGAAGCTTTCTTT. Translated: CASSTGLGRGNTEAFF.

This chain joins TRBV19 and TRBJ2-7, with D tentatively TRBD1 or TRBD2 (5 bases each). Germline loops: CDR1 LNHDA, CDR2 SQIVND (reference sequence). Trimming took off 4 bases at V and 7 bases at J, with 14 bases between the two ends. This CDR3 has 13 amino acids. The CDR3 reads CASSRDGVEEQYF. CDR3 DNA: TGTGCCAGTAGTAGGGACGGAGTAGAGGAGCAGTACTTC.

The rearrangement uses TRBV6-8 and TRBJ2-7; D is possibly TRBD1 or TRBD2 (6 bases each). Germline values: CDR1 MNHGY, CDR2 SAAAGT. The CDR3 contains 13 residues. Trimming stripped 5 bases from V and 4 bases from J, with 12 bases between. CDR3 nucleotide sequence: TGTGCCAGCAGTCGGGGGCCAGAATACGAGCAGTACTTC. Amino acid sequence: CASSRGPEYEQYF.

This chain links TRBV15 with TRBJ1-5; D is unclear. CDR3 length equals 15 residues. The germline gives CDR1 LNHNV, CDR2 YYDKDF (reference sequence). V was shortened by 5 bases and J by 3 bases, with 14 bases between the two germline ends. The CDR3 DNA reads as TGTGCCACCAGCCGGAGGGCGGGGAACAATCAGCCCCAGCATTTT. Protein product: CATSRRAGNNQPQHF.

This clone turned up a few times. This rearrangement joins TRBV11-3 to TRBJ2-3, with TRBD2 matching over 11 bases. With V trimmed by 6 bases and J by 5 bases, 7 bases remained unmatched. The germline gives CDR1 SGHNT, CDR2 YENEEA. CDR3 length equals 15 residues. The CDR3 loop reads CASRETSGGGDTQYF. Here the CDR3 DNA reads TGTGCCAGCAGAGAAACTAGCGGGGGAGGAGATACGCAGTATTTT.

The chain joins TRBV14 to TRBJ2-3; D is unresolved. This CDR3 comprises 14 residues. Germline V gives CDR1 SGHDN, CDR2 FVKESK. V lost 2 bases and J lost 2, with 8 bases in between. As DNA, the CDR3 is TGTGCCAGCAGCCAACTTGGGGTCACAGATACGCAGTATTTT. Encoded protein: CASSQLGVTDTQYF.

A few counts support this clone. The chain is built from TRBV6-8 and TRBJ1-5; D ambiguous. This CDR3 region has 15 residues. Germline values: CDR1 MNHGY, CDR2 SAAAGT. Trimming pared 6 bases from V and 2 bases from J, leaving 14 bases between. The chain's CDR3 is CASSSMGPGNQPQHF. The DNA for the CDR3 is TGTGCCAGCAGCTCCATGGGCCCCGGCAATCAGCCCCAGCATTTT.

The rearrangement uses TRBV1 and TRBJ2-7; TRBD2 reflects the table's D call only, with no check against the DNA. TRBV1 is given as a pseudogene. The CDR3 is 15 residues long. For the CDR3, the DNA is TGCGCCAGCAGCCACGGACTAGCGGGGATCTACGAGCAGTACTTC. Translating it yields CASSHGLAGIYEQYF.

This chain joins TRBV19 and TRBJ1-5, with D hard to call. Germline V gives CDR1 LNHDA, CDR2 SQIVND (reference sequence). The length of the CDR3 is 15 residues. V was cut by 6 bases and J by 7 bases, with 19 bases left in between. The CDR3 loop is CASRNPGGVGQPQHF. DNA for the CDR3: TGTGCCAGTAGAAATCCAGGAGGCGTCGGGCAGCCCCAGCATTTT. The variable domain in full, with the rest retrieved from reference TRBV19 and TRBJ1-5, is DGGITQSPKYLFRKEGQNVTLSCEQNLNHDAMYWYRQDPGQGLRLIYYSQIVNDFQKGDIAEGYSVSREKKESFPLTVTSAQKNPTAFYLCASRNPGGVGQPQHFGDGTRLSIL.

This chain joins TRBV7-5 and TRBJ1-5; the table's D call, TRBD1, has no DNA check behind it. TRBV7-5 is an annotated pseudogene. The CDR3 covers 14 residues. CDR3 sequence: CASSLGQAHQPQHF. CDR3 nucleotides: TGTGCCAGCAGCTTGGGACAGGCTCATCAGCCCCAGCATTTT.

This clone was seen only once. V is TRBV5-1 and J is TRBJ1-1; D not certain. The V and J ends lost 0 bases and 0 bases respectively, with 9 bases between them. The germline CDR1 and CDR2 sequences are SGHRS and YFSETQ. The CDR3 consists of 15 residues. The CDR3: CASSLAPGMNTEAFF. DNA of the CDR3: TGCGCCAGCAGCTTGGCCCCCGGGATGAACACTGAAGCTTTCTTT.

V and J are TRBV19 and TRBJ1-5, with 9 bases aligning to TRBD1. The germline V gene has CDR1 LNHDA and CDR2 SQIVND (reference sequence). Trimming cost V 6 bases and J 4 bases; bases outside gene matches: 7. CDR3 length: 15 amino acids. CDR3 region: CASSQGQGRNQPQHF. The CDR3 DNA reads TGTGCCAGTAGCCAGGGACAGGGACGAAATCAGCCCCAGCATTTT.

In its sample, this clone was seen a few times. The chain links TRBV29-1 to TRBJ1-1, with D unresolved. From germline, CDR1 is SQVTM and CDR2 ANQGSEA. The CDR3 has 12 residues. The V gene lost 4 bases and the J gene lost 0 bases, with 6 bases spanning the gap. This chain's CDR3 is CSVGALNTEAFF. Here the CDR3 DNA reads TGCAGCGTTGGGGCACTGAACACTGAAGCTTTCTTT.

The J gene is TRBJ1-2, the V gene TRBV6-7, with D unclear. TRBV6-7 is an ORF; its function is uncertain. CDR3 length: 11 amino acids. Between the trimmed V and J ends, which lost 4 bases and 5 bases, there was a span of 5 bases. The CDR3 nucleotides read TGTGCCAGCAGTTCGTATTATGGCTACACCTTC. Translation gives CASSSYYGYTF.

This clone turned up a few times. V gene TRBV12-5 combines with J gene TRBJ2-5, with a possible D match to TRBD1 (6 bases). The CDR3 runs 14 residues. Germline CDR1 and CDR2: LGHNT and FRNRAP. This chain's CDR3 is CAPTVQGIIETQYF. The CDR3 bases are TGTGCCCCAACGGTGCAGGGGATAATAGAGACCCAGTACTTC.

The CDR3 spells CASSHTTGRDGYTF. Here the CDR3 DNA reads TGCGCCAGCAGCCACACTACAGGACGAGATGGCTACACCTTC. The genes are TRBV4-1 and TRBJ1-2; a possible D gene is TRBD1 (5 bases). Germline loops: CDR1 MGHRA, CDR2 YSYEKL. Trimming cost V 3 bases and J 6 bases, with 14 bases left between them. The CDR3 is 14 residues long.

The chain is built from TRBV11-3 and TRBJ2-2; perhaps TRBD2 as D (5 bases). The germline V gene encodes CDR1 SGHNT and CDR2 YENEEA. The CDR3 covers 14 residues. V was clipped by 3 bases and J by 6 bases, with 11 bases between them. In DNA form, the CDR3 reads TGTGCCAGCAGCTTGGAGGAGAAGGCCGGGGAGCTGTTTTTT. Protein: CASSLEEKAGELFF.

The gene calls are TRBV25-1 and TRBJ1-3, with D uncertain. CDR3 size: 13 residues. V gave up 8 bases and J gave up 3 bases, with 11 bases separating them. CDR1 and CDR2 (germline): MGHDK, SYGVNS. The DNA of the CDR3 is TGTGCCAGCTCCACCACGGGTGGAAACACCATATATTTT. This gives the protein CASSTTGGNTIYF. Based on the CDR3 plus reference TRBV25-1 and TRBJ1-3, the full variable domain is EADIYQTPRYLVIGTGKKITLECSQTMGHDKMYWYQQDPGMELHLIHYSYGVNSTEKGDLSSESTVSRIRTEHFPLTLESARPSHTSQYLCASSTTGGNTIYFGEGSWLTVV.